This T cell receptor beta chain was recorded in a study of blood T cells in healthy people across ages. PBMCs were isolated at a quantity of at least 6 million per sample. CDR3 length: 13 residues. The germline V gene has CDR1 LGHNA and CDR2 YSLEER. V dropped 4 bases and J dropped 5 bases, with 11 bases sitting between them. This clonotype was seen only a few times. Sample-barcoded 5' priming and a J-beta primer mix drove a second PCR of 7 to 11 cycles. TCRdb called the 5' RACE reads again in MiXCR, with one record for every CDR3 protein. The table lists 650,000 to 1,000,000 distinct CDR3 sequences, about 37% of them singletons.

Sequences were obtained from blood. The sequence derives from a man younger than 35 in good health. This sequence joins TRBV4-3 and TRBJ2-5; D gene ambiguous. The CDR3 DNA is TGCGCCAGCAGCCTGGGCCCTTGGGAGACCCAGTACTTC. Encoded protein: CASSLGPWETQYF.